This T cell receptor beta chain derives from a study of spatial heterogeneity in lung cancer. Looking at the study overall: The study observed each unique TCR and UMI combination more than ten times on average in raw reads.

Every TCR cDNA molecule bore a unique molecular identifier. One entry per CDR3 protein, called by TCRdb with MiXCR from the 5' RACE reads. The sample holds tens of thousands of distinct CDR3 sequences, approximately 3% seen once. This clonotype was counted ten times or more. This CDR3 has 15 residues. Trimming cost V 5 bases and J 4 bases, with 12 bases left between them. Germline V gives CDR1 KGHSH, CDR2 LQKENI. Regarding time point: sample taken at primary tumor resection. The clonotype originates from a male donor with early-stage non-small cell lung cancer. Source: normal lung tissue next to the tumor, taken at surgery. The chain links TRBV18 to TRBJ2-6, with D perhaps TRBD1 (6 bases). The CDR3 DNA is TGTGCCAGCTCATCGCAGGGGATCGGGGCCAACGTCCTGACTTTC. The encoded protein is CASSSQGIGANVLTF.